Below, 2 T cell receptor beta chains from the same sample are listed, as sequenced in a study of shared T cell receptors in the human thymus. Clones were read by immunoSEQ multiplex PCR, and TCRdb kept only the in-frame ones, dropping some. This sample carries hundreds of thousands of clones, approximately 80% of them seen once, and the ten largest clones take around 0.012%. These data are also associated with another study on human thymus T cells.

Sequencing was carried out using thymocytes. The receptors come from a boy in the first two years of life with a congenital heart defect.

CDR3 bases: TGTGCCAGCACCCAACAGGGTGGAACTGAAGCTTTCTTT. Its translation: CASTQQGGTEAFF. The chain carries TRBV27 and TRBJ1-1; tentatively, D is TRBD1 (6 bases). The V gene lost 7 bases and the J gene lost 5 bases, with 14 bases spanning the gap. This CDR3 is 13 amino acids long. In germline, CDR1 is MNHEY, CDR2 SMNVEV (reference sequence).

The gene calls are TRBV9 and TRBJ2-2, with TRBD2 matching 9 bases. CDR1 is SGDLS and CDR2 is YYNGEE in the germline V gene. The CDR3 extends over 18 amino acids. The V gene end was trimmed by 0 bases and the J gene end by 3 bases; junction bases not matched to a gene: 9. For the CDR3, the DNA is TGTGCCAGCAGCGTAGGGTTAGCGGGAGATTTGTACACCGGGGAGCTGTTTTTT. Encoded protein: CASSVGLAGDLYTGELFF.